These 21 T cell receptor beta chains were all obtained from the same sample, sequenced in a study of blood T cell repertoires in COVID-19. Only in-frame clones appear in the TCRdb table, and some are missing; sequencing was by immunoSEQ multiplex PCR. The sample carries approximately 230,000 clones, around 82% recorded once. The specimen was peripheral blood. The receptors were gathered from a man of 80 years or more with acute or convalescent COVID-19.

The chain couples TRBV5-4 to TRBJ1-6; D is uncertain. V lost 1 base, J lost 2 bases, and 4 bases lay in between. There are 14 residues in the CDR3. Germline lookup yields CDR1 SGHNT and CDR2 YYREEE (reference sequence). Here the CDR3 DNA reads TGTGCCAGCAGCTTGCGAGCCTATAATTCACCCCTCCACTTT. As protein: CASSLRAYNSPLHF.

In DNA form, the CDR3 reads TGTGCCAGTAGTTGGGGACAGGTCACTGAAAAACTGTTTTTT. This codes for CASSWGQVTEKLFF. The rearrangement links TRBV19 to TRBJ1-4, with 8 nucleotides matching TRBD1. The CDR3 consists of 14 residues. Trimming cost V 5 bases and J 7 bases; bases outside gene matches: 6. Germline V gives CDR1 LNHDA, CDR2 SQIVND (reference sequence).

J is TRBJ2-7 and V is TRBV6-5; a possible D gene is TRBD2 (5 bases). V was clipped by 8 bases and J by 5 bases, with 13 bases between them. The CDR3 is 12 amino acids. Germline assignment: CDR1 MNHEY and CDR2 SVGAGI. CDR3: CASGRAVHEQYF. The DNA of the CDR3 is TGTGCCAGCGGGCGGGCGGTCCACGAGCAGTACTTC.

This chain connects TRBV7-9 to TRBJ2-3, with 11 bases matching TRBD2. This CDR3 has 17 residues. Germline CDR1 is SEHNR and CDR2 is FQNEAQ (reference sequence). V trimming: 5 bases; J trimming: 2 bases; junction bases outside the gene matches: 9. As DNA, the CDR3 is TGTGCCAGCAGCCTAGACATAGCGGGGGGGGCCACAGATACGCAGTATTTT. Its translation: CASSLDIAGGATDTQYF.

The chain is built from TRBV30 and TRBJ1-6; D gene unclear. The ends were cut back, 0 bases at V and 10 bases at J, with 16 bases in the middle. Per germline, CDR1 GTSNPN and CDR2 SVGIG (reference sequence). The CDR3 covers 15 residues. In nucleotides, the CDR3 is TGTGCCTGGAGTGTGGTGAGTGGCGTGGAGTCACCCCTCCACTTT. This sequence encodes CAWSVVSGVESPLHF.

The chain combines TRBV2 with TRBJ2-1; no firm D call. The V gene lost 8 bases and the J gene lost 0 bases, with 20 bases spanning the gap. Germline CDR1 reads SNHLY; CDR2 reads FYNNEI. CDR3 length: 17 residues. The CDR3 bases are TGTGCCAGCCCTCCTCGCCCAGAGGCCGACTCCTACAATGAGCAGTTCTTC. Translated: CASPPRPEADSYNEQFF.

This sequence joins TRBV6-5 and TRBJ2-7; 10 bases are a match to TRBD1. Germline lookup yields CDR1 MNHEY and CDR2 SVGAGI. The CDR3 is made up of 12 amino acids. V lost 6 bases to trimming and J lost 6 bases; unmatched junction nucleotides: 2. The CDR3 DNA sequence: TGTGCCAGCAGCCGGGACAGGGGCGAGCAGTACTTC. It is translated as CASSRDRGEQYF.

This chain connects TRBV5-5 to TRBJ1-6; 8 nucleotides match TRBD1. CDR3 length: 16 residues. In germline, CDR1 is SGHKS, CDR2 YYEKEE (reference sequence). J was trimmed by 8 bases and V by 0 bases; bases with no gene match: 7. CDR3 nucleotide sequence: TGTGCCAGCAGCTTGGAGGGGCAGGGGGCTTATTCACCCCTCCACTTT. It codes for CASSLEGQGAYSPLHF.

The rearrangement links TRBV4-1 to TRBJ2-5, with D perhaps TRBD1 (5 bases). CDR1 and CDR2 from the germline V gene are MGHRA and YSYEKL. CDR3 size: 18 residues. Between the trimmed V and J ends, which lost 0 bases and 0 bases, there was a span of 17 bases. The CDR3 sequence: CASSQDVEWEGDQETQYF. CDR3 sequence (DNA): TGCGCCAGCAGCCAAGATGTCGAGTGGGAAGGGGACCAAGAGACCCAGTACTTC.

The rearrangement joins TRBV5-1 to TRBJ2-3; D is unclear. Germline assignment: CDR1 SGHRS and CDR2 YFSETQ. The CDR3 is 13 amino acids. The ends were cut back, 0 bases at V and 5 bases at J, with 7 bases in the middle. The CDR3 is CASSLAEVDTQYF. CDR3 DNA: TGCGCCAGCAGCTTGGCCGAGGTAGATACGCAGTATTTT.

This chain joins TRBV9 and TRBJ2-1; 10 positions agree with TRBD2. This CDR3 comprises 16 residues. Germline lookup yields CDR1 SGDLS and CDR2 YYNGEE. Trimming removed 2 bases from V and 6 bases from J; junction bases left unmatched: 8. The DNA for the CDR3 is TGTGCCAGCAGCGTCACGCCGGGACTAGCGCGCAATGAGCAGTTCTTC. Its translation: CASSVTPGLARNEQFF.

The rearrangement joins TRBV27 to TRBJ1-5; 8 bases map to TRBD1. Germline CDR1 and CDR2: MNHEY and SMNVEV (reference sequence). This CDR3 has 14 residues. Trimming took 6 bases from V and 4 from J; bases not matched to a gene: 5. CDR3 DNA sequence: TGTGCCAGCAGGGTACAGGGGGGAAATCAGCCCCAGCATTTT. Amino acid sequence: CASRVQGGNQPQHF.

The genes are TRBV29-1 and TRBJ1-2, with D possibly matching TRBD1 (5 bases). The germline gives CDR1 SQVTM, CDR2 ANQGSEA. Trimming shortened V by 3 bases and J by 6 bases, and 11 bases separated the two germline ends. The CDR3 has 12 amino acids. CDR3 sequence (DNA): TGCAGCGTTGAGCCAGGGAAAGATGGCTACACCTTC. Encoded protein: CSVEPGKDGYTF.

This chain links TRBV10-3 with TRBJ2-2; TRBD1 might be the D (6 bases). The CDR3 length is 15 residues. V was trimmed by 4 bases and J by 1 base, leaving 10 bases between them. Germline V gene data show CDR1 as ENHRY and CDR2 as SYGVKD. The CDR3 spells CAISGGGQNTGELFF. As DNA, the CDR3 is TGTGCCATCAGTGGAGGGGGACAGAACACCGGGGAGCTGTTTTTT.

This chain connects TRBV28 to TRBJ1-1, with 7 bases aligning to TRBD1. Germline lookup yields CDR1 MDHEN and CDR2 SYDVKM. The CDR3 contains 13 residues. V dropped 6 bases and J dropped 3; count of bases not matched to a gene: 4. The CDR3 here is CASRAQGDTEAFF. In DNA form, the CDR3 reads TGTGCCAGCAGGGCCCAGGGGGACACTGAAGCTTTCTTT.

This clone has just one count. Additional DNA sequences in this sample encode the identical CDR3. The CDR3 protein is CASSEAGSQPQHF. The CDR3 DNA reads as TGTGCCAGCAGTGAGGCGGGGAGTCAGCCCCAGCATTTT. This chain joins TRBV6-1 and TRBJ1-5; D remains ambiguous. This CDR3 region has 13 residues. V was cut by 3 bases and J by 6 bases, with 9 bases left in between. The germline V gene encodes CDR1 MNHNS and CDR2 SASEGT.

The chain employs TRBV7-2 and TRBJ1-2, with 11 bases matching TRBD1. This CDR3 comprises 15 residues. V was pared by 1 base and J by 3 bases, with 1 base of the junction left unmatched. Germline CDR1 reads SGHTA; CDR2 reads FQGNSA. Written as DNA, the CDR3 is TGTGCCAGCAGCTTAGGGACAGGGGGCTACTATGGCTACACCTTC. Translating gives CASSLGTGGYYGYTF.

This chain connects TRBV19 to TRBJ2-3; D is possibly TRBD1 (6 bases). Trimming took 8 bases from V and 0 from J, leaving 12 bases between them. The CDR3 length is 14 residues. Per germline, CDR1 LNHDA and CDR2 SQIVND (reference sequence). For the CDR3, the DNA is TGTGCCAGTGGGGACATCACTAGCACAGATACGCAGTATTTT. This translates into CASGDITSTDTQYF.

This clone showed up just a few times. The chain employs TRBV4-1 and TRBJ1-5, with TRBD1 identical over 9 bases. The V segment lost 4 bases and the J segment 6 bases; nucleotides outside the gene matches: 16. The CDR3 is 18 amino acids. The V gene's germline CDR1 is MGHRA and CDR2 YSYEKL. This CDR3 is CASSPTSPGTGIGQPQHF. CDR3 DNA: TGCGCCAGCAGCCCCACAAGTCCCGGGACAGGGATCGGTCAGCCCCAGCATTTT.

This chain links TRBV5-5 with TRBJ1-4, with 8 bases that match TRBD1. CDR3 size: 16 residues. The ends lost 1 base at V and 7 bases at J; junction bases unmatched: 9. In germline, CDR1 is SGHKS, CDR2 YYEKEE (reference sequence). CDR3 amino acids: CASSLMAQGDSEKLFF. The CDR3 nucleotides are TGTGCCAGCAGCTTGATGGCACAGGGGGATAGTGAAAAACTGTTTTTT.

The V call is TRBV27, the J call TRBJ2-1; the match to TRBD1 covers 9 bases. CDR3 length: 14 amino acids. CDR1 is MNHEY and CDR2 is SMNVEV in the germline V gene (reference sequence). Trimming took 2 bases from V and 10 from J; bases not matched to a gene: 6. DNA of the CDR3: TGTGCCAGCAGTTTAGGGACAGGGAGAAGGGAGCAGTTCTTC. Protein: CASSLGTGRREQFF.